The 30 T cell receptor beta chains in this list originate from one sample, sequenced in a study of tumor-infiltrating lymphocytes in primary liver carcinoma (dated by TCRdb to about 2017). TCRdb lists the instrument as Illumina HiSeq 2500. A constant-region primer and ProtoScript II reverse transcriptase were used to reverse-transcribe TCRbeta-specific cDNA from approximately 500 ng total RNA. The TCRbeta libraries were prepared through three rounds of nested multiplex PCR following a slightly modified ARM-PCR procedure. Multiplex TRBV1-TRBV30 forward primers and a Cbeta reverse primer were used in the first two PCR rounds, each of which was run for 9 to 11 cycles. The public sequencing data were trimmed at Q25 with fastp and processed into clonotypes with MiXCR by TCRdb, which kept only in-frame beta chains. Rows are combined by CDR3 protein, so each entry shows the most common genes and DNA. Within this sample are 90,000 to 150,000 distinct CDR3 sequences, with around 70% of them counted one time only. The top ten hold over 7.5% of the sample.

Total RNA and DNA were co-extracted without cell sorting from about 19-30 mg of bulk tissue using the AllPrep DNA/RNA mini kit. Sequences were obtained from tumor-adjacent normal liver tissue. These TCRs come from a woman aged 60 to 75 with primary liver carcinoma and hepatitis B virus infection.

Worth noting for this clonotype: An end of the junction differs from the germline gene, which may be a read error. V usage is TRBV24-1 and J usage is TRBJ2-2; 9 nucleotides align to TRBD1. The length of the CDR3 is 16 residues. Germline CDR1 KGHDR, CDR2 SFDVKD. This CDR3 reads CASSGTGTGWSGELFF. In DNA form, the CDR3 reads TGTGCCTCCAGTGGTACCGGGACAGGGTGGTCCGGGGAGCTGTTTTTT.

About this clonotype: A read error may account for a junction end that differs from germline. The rearrangement links TRBV29-1 to TRBJ2-5; D gene uncertain. The CDR3 loop spans 11 amino acids. The V gene's germline CDR1 is SQVTM and CDR2 ANQGSEA. The CDR3 protein is CSVNQQESQYF. For the CDR3, the DNA is TGCAGCGTAAACCAGCAAGAGAGCCAGTACTTC.

A note on this clonotype: A read error may be the cause here, since a much bigger clone is one base away. The chain links TRBV28 to TRBJ1-5; TRBD1 aligns across 10 bases. Germline values: CDR1 MDHEN, CDR2 SYDVKM. The CDR3 has 15 amino acids. The V segment lost 4 bases and the J segment 6 bases; nucleotides outside the gene matches: 6. The CDR3 coding sequence is TGTGCCAGCAGTTCCTGGACAGGGGGGGGTCAGCCCCAGCATTTT. Encoded protein: CASSSWTGGGQPQHF.

The chain joins TRBV7-6 to TRBJ2-2; D ambiguous. CDR1 and CDR2 (germline): SGHVS, FNYEAQ. The CDR3 has 13 residues. V shed 5 bases and J shed 6 bases, with 10 bases lying between them. The DNA for the CDR3 is TGTGCCAGCAGCACCCAATTGTCCGGGGAGCTGTTTTTT. Its translation is CASSTQLSGELFF.

This clonotype was recorded at least ten times. The CDR3: CASRQTRLASADTQYF. The CDR3 bases are TGTGCCAGCCGCCAAACTCGACTAGCGAGTGCAGATACGCAGTATTTT. The chain couples TRBV6-1 to TRBJ2-3; 8 nucleotides agree with TRBD2. The CDR3 is 16 residues long. The germline CDR1 and CDR2 sequences are MNHNS and SASEGT. V shed 8 bases, J shed 4 bases, and the junction held 14 bases outside the gene matches.

Worth noting for this clonotype: A junction end diverges from the germline sequence, so it may reflect a read error. The V and J genes are TRBV4-2 and TRBJ1-1; no clear D gene. The germline gives CDR1 LGHNA, CDR2 YNFKEQ. The CDR3 totals 14 residues. The CDR3 sequence is CASSQRGGNTKAFF. In nucleotides, the CDR3 is TGTGCCAGCAGTCAACGGGGAGGGAACACTAAAGCTTTCTTT.

The CDR3 DNA reads as TGCGCCAGCAGCCAAGAGGGTACCGGGACAGATTTACCCCTCCACTTT. As protein: CASSQEGTGTDLPLHF. The V gene is TRBV4-1, the J gene TRBJ1-6, with 7 bases matching TRBD1. V shed 0 bases and J 12 bases; nucleotides not matched to a gene: 11. This CDR3 is built from 16 residues. Germline V gene data show CDR1 as MGHRA and CDR2 as YSYEKL.

Note on this clonotype: The CDR3 carries no conserved terminal phenylalanine or tryptophan, so it likely arises from a read error. The chain combines TRBV5-1 with TRBJ2-1; no clear D. The CDR3 runs to 16 residues. The V end was cut by 3 bases, the J end by 0 bases, with 13 bases between. From germline, CDR1 is SGHRS and CDR2 YFSETQ. For the CDR3, the DNA is TGCGCCAGCAGCTCGGAAGCACTTAGCTCCTACAATGAGCAGTTCTTA. Translating it yields CASSSEALSSYNEQFL.

There are many counts of this clonotype. The chain uses TRBV7-9 and TRBJ1-3; D gene uncertain. This CDR3 contains 14 residues. The germline V and J ends were trimmed by 5 bases and 2 bases, with 10 bases remaining between them. In germline, CDR1 is SEHNR, CDR2 FQNEAQ (reference sequence). The chain's CDR3 is CASSRSATGNTIYF. The CDR3 DNA follows: TGTGCCAGCAGCCGCTCGGCAACTGGAAACACCATATATTTT.

The rearrangement joins TRBV14 to TRBJ2-3; TRBD2 might be the D (6 bases). Germline CDR1 and CDR2: SGHDN and FVKESK. Trimming pared 5 bases from V and 5 bases from J, leaving 14 bases between. This CDR3 is 14 amino acids long. Here the CDR3 reads CASSGGNPIDTQYF. CDR3 nucleotide sequence: TGTGCCAGCAGCGGCGGGAATCCCATAGATACGCAGTATTTT.

Note on this clonotype: No conserved phenylalanine or tryptophan is present at the end of the CDR3, so a read error is the likely explanation. This rearrangement joins TRBV7-8 to TRBJ1-5; D is unresolved. The CDR3 sequence is 17 residues long. V was shortened by 0 bases and J by 3 bases, with 15 bases between the two germline ends. In germline, CDR1 is SGHVS, CDR2 FQNEAQ. The CDR3 bases are TGTGCCAGCAGCTTAGCCGCCAAACGACCTCTCAATCAGCCCCAGCATATT. Amino acids: CASSLAAKRPLNQPQHI.

V and J are TRBV25-1 and TRBJ1-2, with TRBD1 identical over 7 bases. V gave up 2 bases and J gave up 3 bases; unmatched junction bases: 9. This CDR3 comprises 16 residues. Looked up from germline, CDR1 is MGHDK and CDR2 is SYGVNS. The CDR3 sequence is CASSENQGGFDYGYTF. CDR3 DNA: TGTGCCAGCAGTGAAAATCAGGGGGGGTTTGACTATGGCTACACCTTC.

Concerning this clonotype: The junction departs from the called germline gene at one end, perhaps through a read error. The chain employs TRBV6-1 and TRBJ1-1, with 7 bases matching TRBD1. Germline-derived CDR1 and CDR2 are MNHNS and SASEGT. The CDR3 is 15 residues long. The CDR3 region is CASWLQDRTNTEALF. As DNA, the CDR3 is TGTGCCAGCTGGCTTCAGGACAGGACTAACACTGAAGCTTTATTT.

Of note for this clonotype: Germline is not matched at one junction end, which may reflect a read error. The CDR3: CASGGGRKNIRYF. The CDR3 nucleotides are TGTGCCAGCGGGGGGGGACGGAAAAACATTCGGTACTTC. The genes are TRBV6-1 and TRBJ2-4; 7 nucleotides align to TRBD2. Looked up from germline, CDR1 is MNHNS and CDR2 is SASEGT. CDR3 length: 13 residues.

This clonotype was observed a handful of times. This clone may be a read error of a much larger clone one base away. The chain has TRBV5-4 and TRBJ2-7; perhaps D is TRBD1 or TRBD2 (5 bases each). CDR3 length: 15 amino acids. Germline V gene lookup returns CDR1 SGHNT and CDR2 YYREEE (reference sequence). CDR3 region: CARSLGGDRSYEQYF. CDR3 DNA: TGTGCCAGAAGCTTGGGTGGGGACCGATCCTACGAGCAGTACTTC.

Of note for this clonotype: Just one base apart from a much larger clone, this may be a read error. This chain joins TRBV7-9 and TRBJ2-7; 9 bases map to TRBD2. The CDR3 extends over 14 amino acids. Germline CDR1 SEHNR, CDR2 FQNEAQ (reference sequence). CDR3 protein: CASGLGTSWYEQYF. The CDR3 DNA is TGTGCCAGCGGCTTAGGGACTAGCTGGTACGAGCAGTACTTC.

The chain has TRBV11-2 and TRBJ1-4, with D possibly being TRBD1 (5 bases). This CDR3 comprises 15 residues. The V and J ends lost 10 bases and 9 bases respectively, with 24 bases between them. The V gene's germline CDR1 is SGHAT and CDR2 FQNNGV. The CDR3 loop reads CATSLDRGGWQKLFF. The DNA of the CDR3 is TGTGCCACTAGCTTAGATCGCGGGGGATGGCAAAAACTGTTTTTT.

The rearrangement uses TRBV29-1 and TRBJ1-1; D is possibly TRBD1 (6 bases). CDR1 is SQVTM and CDR2 is ANQGSEA in the germline V gene. The CDR3 runs to 14 residues. Trimming shortened V by 3 bases and J by 11 bases, and 22 bases separated the two germline ends. CDR3 sequence: CSVDIGTIKSWAFF. CDR3 coding DNA: TGCAGCGTTGATATTGGGACAATAAAATCGTGGGCTTTCTTT.

The chain recombines TRBV11-2 with TRBJ2-7; TRBD1 matches 9 bases. CDR1 and CDR2 from the germline V gene are SGHAT and FQNNGV. J was trimmed by 5 bases and V by 3 bases; bases with no gene match: 11. The CDR3 covers 16 residues. The CDR3 loop is CASSFIQGAIHNEQYF. Written as DNA, the CDR3 is TGTGCCAGCAGCTTCATACAGGGGGCCATACATAACGAGCAGTACTTC. The full variable domain, with the rest looked up from reference TRBV11-2 and TRBJ2-7, is EAGVAQSPRYKIIEKRQSVAFWCNPISGHATLYWYQQILGQGPKLLIQFQNNGVVDDSQLPKDRFSAERLKGVDSTLKIQPAKLEDSAVYLCASSFIQGAIHNEQYFGPGTRLTVT.

Concerning this clonotype itself: The junction departs from germline at one end; a sequencing error may be responsible. This chain links TRBV6-1 with TRBJ2-1; D may be TRBD1 or TRBD2 (5 bases each). The CDR3 extends over 14 amino acids. Germline CDR1 reads MNHNS; CDR2 reads SASEGT. The CDR3 coding sequence is TGTGCCAGCACCCCCTACCGGGACGCTGATGAGCGGTTCTTC. This sequence encodes CASTPYRDADERFF.

This clonotype was detected only once. This chain uses TRBV29-1 with TRBJ1-2; D possibly corresponds to TRBD1 (6 bases). Per germline, CDR1 SQVTM and CDR2 ANQGSEA. Trimming stripped 5 bases from V and 8 bases from J, with 18 bases between. The CDR3 consists of 13 residues. The CDR3 sequence: CSVKAGGGRGYTF. The CDR3 DNA reads as TGCAGCGTTAAGGCGGGGGGCGGAAGGGGCTACACCTTC.

J is TRBJ2-3 and V is TRBV12-3 or TRBV12-4; D gene ambiguous. Trimming pared 11 bases from V and 4 bases from J, leaving 19 bases between. This CDR3 has 14 residues. DNA of the CDR3: TGTGCCTGTAGTTTGGAATCTAATTCAGATACGCAGTATTTT. Its translation is CACSLESNSDTQYF.

Notes on this clonotype: A clone one base away is much larger, so this may be a read error. The chain joins TRBV28 to TRBJ2-1, with unresolved D. V lost 2 bases to trimming and J lost 2 bases, with 7 bases between them. Germline values: CDR1 MDHEN, CDR2 SYDVKM. CDR3 length: 14 residues. The CDR3 spells CASSLLATYNEQFF. CDR3 nucleotides: TGTGCCAGCAGTTTACTGGCTACCTACAATGAGCAGTTCTTC. Based on the CDR3 plus reference TRBV28 and TRBJ2-1, the full variable domain is DVKVTQSSRYLVKRTGEKVFLECVQDMDHENMFWYRQDPGLGLRLIYFSYDVKMKEKGDIPEGYSVSREKKERFSLILESASTNQTSMYLCASSLLATYNEQFFGPGTRLTVL.

In regard to this clonotype: One end of the junction does not line up with germline, which may come from a read error. This rearrangement joins TRBV6-2 or TRBV6-3 to TRBJ2-5; D ambiguous. This CDR3 comprises 14 residues. CDR1 MNHEY and CDR2 SVGEGT come from the germline V gene. The CDR3 DNA follows: TGCACCAGCAGTTACGCCACGCCCCGAGAGACCCAGTACTTC. It is translated as CTSSYATPRETQYF.

This clonotype appeared many times. The chain recombines TRBV6-5 with TRBJ1-5; D call uncertain. The length of the CDR3 is 13 residues. The V end lost 0 bases, the J end lost 4 bases, and 4 bases lay between the germline ends. CDR1 and CDR2 (germline): MNHEY, SVGAGI. The CDR3 reads CASSYSRNQPQHF. In nucleotides, the CDR3 is TGTGCCAGCAGTTACTCCAGGAATCAGCCCCAGCATTTT.

Concerning this clonotype itself: In this CDR3 the conserved last residue, phenylalanine or tryptophan, is missing, so a read error is likely. The chain is built from TRBV29-1 and TRBJ1-1, with 8 bases aligning to TRBD1. The length of the CDR3 is 12 residues. With 7 bases clipped from V and 5 bases from J, the junction kept 6 bases outside the gene matches. CDR1 is SQVTM and CDR2 is ANQGSEA in the germline V gene. The chain's CDR3 is CSAPGQGTEAFY. The DNA of the CDR3 is TGCAGCGCCCCTGGACAGGGAACTGAAGCTTTCTAT.

DNA for the CDR3: TGTGCCAGCAGCTTAGCTCCCGGGACTAGCGGAAAAATTACAGATACGCAGTATTTT. Protein: CASSLAPGTSGKITDTQYF. The chain is built from TRBV7-9 and TRBJ2-3; 11 bases are shared with TRBD2. The germline V gene has CDR1 SEHNR and CDR2 FQNEAQ (reference sequence). Trimming cost V 0 bases and J 3 bases; bases outside gene matches: 11. This CDR3 has 19 amino acids.

There are a few counts of this clonotype. A read error is likely, as this CDR3 ends without the conserved phenylalanine or tryptophan. The chain has TRBV29-1 and TRBJ2-7; D is unclear. Germline V lookup: CDR1 SQVTM, CDR2 ANQGSEA. This CDR3 comprises 12 residues. In DNA form, the CDR3 reads TGCAGCGTTGGGGTTTCCTCCTACGAACAGTACTCC. This encodes CSVGVSSYEQYS.

This clonotype occurred many times. Here the CDR3 reads CAISGGGETQYF. The CDR3 DNA follows: TGTGCCATCAGTGGAGGGGGAGAGACCCAGTACTTC. V and J are TRBV10-3 and TRBJ2-5; perhaps TRBD1 as D (6 bases). Trimming removed 4 bases at V and 4 bases at J, with 7 bases between. The CDR3 length is 12 residues. From germline, CDR1 is ENHRY and CDR2 SYGVKD.

This clonotype showed up just once. The germline gene is not matched at one end of the junction; a read error may be the cause. The chain is built from TRBV11-2 and TRBJ2-3, with 8 positions matching TRBD2. This CDR3 comprises 18 residues. In germline, CDR1 is SGHAT, CDR2 FQNNGV. CDR3 nucleotides: TGTGCCAGCAGCTTAGGGTCTTTAGTAACGGGAGGGGCAGATACACAGTATTTT. Translating gives CASSLGSLVTGGADTQYF.